The T cell receptor beta chain described here comes from a study of T-cell memory formation after mild COVID-19. Study in general: In these data, TCR clusters were largely donor specific.

Study-wide results and caveats: Shrinking CD4+ clones were chiefly CM and EM; CD8+ ones were chiefly EMRA.

A word on this clonotype: What it recognizes is unknown.

Employing constant-segment primers, 5'RACE generated TCR alpha and TCR beta cDNA libraries bearing sample barcodes and UMIs. MiXCR was run by TCRdb on the 5' RACE reads, yielding one entry per CDR3 protein. The sample includes about half a million distinct CDR3 sequences, 18% of them seen just once. V lost 3 bases, J lost 14 bases, and 10 bases stayed unmatched. Germline V CDR1 and CDR2: SGHTA, FQGNSA. CDR3 length equals 13 residues. The receptor was isolated from an adult woman who had mild COVID-19 (a few samples of this study predate the infection). Cell type and time point are not known. The sequenced sample was PBMCs or a T cell subset sorted from them (not recorded which). The V gene is TRBV7-2, the J gene TRBJ2-3; 8 bases are a match to TRBD2. In DNA, the CDR3 is TGTGCCAGCAGCTTGGGGAGCGGGACTAGTCTGTATTTT. This codes for CASSLGSGTSLYF.